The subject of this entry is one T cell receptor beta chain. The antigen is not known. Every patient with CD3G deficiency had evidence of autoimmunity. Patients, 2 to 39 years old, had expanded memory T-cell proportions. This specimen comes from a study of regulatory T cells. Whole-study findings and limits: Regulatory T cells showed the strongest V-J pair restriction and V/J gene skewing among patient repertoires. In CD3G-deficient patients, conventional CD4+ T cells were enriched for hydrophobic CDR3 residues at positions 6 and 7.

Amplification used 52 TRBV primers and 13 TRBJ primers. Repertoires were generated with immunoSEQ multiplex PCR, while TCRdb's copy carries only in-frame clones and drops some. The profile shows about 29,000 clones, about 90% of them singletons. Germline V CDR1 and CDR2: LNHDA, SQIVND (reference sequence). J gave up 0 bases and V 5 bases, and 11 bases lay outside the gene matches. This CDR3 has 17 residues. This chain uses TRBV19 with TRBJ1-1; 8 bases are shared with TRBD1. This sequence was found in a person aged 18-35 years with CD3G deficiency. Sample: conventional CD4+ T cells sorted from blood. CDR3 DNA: TGTGCCAGTAGTGTCATGTTCGGACAGGGAGTGAACACTGAAGCTTTCTTT. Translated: CASSVMFGQGVNTEAFF.